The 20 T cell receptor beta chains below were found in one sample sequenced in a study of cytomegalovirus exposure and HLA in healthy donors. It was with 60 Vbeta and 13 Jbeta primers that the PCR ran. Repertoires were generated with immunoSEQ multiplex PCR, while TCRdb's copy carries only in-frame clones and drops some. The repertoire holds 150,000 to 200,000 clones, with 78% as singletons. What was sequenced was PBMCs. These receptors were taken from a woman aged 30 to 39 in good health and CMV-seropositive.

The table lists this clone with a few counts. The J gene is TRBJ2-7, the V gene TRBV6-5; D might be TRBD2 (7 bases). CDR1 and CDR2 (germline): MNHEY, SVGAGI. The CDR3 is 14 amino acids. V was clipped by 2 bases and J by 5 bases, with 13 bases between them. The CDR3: CASSYAGARNEQYF. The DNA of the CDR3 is TGTGCCAGCAGTTACGCGGGGGCACGAAACGAGCAGTACTTC.

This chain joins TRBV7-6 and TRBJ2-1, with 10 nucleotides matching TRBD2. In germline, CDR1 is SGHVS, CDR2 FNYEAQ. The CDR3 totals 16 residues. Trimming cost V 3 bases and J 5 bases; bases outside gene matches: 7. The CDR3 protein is CASSFPSGGADNEQFF. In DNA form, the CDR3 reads TGTGCCAGCAGCTTTCCCAGCGGGGGGGCTGACAATGAGCAGTTCTTC.

CDR3 residues: CASRTQGIRNTIYF. DNA of the CDR3: TGTGCCAGTAGGACTCAGGGGATTCGGAACACCATATATTTT. This chain uses TRBV19 with TRBJ1-3; possible D gene TRBD1, 6 bases. CDR1 is LNHDA, CDR2 SQIVND, per germline (reference sequence). V lost 6 bases, J lost 7 bases, and 16 bases lay in between. This CDR3 contains 14 residues.

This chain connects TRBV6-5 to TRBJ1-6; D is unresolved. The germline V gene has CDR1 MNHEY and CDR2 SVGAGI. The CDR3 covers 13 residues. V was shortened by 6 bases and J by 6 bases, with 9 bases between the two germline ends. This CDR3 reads CASRRGSNSPLHF. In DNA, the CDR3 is TGTGCCAGCAGGAGAGGCAGTAATTCACCCCTCCACTTT.

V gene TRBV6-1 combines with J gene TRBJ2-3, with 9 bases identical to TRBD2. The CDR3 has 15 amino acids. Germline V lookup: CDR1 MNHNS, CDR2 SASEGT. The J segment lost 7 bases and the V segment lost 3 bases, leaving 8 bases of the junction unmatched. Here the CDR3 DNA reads TGTGCCAGCAGTGACCGGCTAGCGGGGAAGTATACGCAGTATTTT. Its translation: CASSDRLAGKYTQYF.

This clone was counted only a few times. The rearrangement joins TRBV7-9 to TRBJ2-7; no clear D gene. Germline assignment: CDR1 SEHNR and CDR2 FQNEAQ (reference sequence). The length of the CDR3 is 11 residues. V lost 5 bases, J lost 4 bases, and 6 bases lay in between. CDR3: CASSPLYEQYF. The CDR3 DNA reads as TGTGCCAGCAGCCCCCTTTACGAGCAGTACTTC.

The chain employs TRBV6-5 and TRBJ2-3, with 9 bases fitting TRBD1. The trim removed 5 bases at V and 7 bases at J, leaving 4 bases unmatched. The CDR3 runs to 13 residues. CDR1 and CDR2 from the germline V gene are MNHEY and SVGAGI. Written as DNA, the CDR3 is TGTGCCAGCAGTAGACAGGGGGGGTATACGCAGTATTTT. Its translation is CASSRQGGYTQYF.

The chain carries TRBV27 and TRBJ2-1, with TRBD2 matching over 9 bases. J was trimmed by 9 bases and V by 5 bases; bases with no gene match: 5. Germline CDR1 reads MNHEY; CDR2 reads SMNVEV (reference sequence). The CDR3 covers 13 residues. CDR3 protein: CASSPGSGGEQFF. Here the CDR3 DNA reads TGTGCCAGCAGTCCCGGTAGCGGGGGTGAGCAGTTCTTC.

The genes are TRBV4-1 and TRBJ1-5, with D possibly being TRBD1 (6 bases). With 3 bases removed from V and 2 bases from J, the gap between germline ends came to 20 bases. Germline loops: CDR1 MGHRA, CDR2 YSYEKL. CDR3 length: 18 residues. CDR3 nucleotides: TGCGCCAGCAGCCAGGCTTGGGGGGGCCAGGTGGGCAATCAGCCCCAGCATTTT. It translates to CASSQAWGGQVGNQPQHF.

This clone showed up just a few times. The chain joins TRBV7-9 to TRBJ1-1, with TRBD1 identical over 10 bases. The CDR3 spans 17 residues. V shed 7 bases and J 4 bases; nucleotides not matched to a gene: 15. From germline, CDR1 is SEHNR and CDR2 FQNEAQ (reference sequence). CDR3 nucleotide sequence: TGTGCCAGCATCCAGACAGGGGGCGCGGATATCAGCACTGAAGCTTTCTTT. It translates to CASIQTGGADISTEAFF.

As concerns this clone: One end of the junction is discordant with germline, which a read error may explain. The CDR3 sequence: CASSPLTHSGANVLTF. CDR3 in DNA: TGTGCTAGCAGCCCACTAACGCACTCTGGGGCCAACGTCCTGACTTTC. The rearrangement joins TRBV7-7 to TRBJ2-6, with no clear D. This CDR3 is built from 16 residues. The germline V gene has CDR1 SSHAT and CDR2 FNYEAQ (reference sequence).

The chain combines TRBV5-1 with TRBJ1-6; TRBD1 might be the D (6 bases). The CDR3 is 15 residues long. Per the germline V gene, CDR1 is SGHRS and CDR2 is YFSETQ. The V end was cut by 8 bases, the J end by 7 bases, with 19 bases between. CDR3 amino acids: CASPRAGEKNSPLHF. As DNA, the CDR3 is TGCGCCAGTCCTCGAGCAGGGGAAAAAAATTCACCCCTCCACTTT.

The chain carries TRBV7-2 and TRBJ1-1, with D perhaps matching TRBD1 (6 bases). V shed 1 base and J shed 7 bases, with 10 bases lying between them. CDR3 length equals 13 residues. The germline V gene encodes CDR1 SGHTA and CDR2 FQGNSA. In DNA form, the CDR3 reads TGTGCCAGCAGCTTAGTACAGGGTGATGAAGCTTTCTTT. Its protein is CASSLVQGDEAFF.

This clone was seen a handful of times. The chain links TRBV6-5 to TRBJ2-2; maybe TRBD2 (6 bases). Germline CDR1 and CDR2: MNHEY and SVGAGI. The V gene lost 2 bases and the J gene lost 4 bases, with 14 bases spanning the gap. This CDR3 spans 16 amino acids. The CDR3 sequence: CASSYNGAEGTGELFF. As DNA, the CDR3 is TGTGCCAGCAGTTACAACGGGGCGGAGGGCACCGGGGAGCTGTTTTTT.

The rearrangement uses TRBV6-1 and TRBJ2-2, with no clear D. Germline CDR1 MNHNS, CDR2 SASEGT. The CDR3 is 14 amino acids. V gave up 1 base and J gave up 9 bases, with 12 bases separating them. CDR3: CASSEVLVGRELFF. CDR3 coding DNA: TGTGCCAGCAGTGAAGTTTTAGTTGGGCGGGAGCTGTTTTTT.

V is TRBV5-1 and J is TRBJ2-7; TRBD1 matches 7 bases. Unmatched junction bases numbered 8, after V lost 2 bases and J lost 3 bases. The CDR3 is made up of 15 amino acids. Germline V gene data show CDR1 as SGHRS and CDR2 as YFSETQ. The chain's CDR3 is CASSFEGTVYYEQYF. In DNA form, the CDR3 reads TGCGCCAGCAGCTTCGAAGGGACAGTTTACTACGAGCAGTACTTC. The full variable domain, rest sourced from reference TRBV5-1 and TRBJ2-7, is KAGVTQTPRYLIKTRGQQVTLSCSPISGHRSVSWYQQTPGQGLQFLFEYFSETQRNKGNFPGRFSGRQFSNSRSEMNVSTLELGDSALYLCASSFEGTVYYEQYFGPGTRLTVT.

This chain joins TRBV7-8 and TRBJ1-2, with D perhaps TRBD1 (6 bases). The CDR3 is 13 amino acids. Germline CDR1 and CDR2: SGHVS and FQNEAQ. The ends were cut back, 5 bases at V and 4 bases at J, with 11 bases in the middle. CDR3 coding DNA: TGTGCCAGCAGCGCAGGGGTGGGCTATGGCTACACCTTC. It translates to CASSAGVGYGYTF.

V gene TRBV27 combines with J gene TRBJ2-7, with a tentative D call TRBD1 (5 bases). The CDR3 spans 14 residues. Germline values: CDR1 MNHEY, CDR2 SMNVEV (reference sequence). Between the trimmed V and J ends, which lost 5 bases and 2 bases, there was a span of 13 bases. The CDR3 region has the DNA TGTGCCAGCAGTCTAGGGGATGTGACCTACGAGCAGTACTTC. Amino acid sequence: CASSLGDVTYEQYF.

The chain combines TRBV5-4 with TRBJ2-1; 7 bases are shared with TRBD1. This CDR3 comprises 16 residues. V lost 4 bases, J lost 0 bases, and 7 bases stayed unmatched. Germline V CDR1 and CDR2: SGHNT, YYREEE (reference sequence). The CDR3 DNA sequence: TGTGCCAGCAGCCCCGGGACAGCAGACTCCTACAATGAGCAGTTCTTC. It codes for CASSPGTADSYNEQFF.

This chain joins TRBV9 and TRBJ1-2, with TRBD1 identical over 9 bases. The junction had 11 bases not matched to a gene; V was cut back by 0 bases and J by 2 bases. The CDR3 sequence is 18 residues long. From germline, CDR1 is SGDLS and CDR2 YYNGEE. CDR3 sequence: CASSVDPNPGQGNYGYTF. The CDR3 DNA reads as TGTGCCAGCAGCGTAGATCCGAATCCGGGACAGGGAAACTATGGCTACACCTTC.